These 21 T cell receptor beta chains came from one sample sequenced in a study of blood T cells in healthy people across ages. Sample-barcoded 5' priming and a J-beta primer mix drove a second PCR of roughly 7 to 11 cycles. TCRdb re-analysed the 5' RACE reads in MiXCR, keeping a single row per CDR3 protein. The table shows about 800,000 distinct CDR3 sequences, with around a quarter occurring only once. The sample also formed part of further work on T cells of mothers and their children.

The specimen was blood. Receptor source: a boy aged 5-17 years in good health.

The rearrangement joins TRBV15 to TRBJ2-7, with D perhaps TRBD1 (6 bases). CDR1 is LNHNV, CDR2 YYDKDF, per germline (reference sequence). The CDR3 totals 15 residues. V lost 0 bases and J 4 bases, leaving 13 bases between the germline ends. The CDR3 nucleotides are TGTGCCACCAGCAGAGATCCCGGGACAACATACGAGCAGTACTTC. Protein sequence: CATSRDPGTTYEQYF.

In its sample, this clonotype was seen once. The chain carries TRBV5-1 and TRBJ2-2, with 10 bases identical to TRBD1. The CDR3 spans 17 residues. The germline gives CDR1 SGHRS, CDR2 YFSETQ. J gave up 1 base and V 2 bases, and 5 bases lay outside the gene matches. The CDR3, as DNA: TGCGCCAGCAGCTTTATTAGGACAGGGGGGAACACCGGGGAGCTGTTTTTT. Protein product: CASSFIRTGGNTGELFF. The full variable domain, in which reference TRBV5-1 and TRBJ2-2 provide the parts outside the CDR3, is KAGVTQTPRYLIKTRGQQVTLSCSPISGHRSVSWYQQTPGQGLQFLFEYFSETQRNKGNFPGRFSGRQFSNSRSEMNVSTLELGDSALYLCASSFIRTGGNTGELFFGEGSRLTVL.

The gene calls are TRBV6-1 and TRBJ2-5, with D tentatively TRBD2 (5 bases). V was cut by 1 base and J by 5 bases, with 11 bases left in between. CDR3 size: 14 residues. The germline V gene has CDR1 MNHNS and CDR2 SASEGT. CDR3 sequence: CASSEVRVLETQYF. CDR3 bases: TGTGCCAGCAGTGAAGTGAGGGTATTGGAGACCCAGTACTTC.

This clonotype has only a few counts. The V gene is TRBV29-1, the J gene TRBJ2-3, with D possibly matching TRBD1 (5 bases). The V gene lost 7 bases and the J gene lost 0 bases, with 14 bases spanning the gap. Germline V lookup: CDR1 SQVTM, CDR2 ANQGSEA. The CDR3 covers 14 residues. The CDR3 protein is CSGHRGGSTDTQYF. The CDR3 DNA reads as TGCAGCGGCCATAGGGGTGGTAGCACAGATACGCAGTATTTT.

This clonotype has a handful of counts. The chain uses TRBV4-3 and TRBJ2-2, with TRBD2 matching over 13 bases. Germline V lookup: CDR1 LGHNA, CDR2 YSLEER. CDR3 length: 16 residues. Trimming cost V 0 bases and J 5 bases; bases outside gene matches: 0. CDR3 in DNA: TGCGCCAGCAGCCAAGAACTAGCGGGAGGGACCGGGGAGCTGTTTTTT. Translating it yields CASSQELAGGTGELFF.

The CDR3 reads CASSQDRTLGNYGYTF. The CDR3 coding sequence is TGTGCCAGCAGCCAAGATAGGACCCTTGGTAACTATGGCTACACCTTC. V gene TRBV4-2 combines with J gene TRBJ1-2; D remains unclear. V was trimmed by 0 bases and J by 1 base, leaving 12 bases between them. From germline, CDR1 is LGHNA and CDR2 YNFKEQ. The CDR3 is 16 amino acids.

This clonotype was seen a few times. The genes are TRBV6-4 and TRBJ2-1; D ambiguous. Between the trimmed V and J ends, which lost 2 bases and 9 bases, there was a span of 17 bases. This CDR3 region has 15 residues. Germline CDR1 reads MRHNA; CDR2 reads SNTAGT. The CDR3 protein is CASSDEVGPMGEQFF. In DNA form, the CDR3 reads TGTGCCAGCAGTGACGAGGTCGGGCCTATGGGTGAGCAGTTCTTC.

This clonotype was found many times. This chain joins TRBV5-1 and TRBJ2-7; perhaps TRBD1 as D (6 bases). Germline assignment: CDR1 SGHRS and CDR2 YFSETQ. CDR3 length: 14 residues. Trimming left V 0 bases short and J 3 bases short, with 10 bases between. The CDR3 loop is CASSLVTGIYEQYF. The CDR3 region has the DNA TGCGCCAGCAGCTTGGTGACAGGTATCTACGAGCAGTACTTC.

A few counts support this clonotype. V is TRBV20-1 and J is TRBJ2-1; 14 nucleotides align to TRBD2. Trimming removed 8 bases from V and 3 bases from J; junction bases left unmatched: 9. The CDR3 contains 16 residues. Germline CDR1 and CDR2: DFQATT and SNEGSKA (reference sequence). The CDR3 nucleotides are TGCAGTATCAGTCGACTAGCGGGGGGGGGCTACAATGAGCAGTTCTTC. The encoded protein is CSISRLAGGGYNEQFF.

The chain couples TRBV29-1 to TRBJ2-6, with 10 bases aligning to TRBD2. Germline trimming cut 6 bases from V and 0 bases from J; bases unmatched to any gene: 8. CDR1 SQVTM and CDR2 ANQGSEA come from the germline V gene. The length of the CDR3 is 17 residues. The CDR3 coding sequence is TGCAGCGTCGGAGGACTAGCGGAGAGCTCTGGGGCCAACGTCCTGACTTTC. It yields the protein CSVGGLAESSGANVLTF. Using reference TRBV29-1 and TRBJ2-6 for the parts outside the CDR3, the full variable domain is SAVISQKPSRDICQRGTSLTIQCQVDSQVTMMFWYRQQPGQSLTLIATANQGSEATYESGFVIDKFPISRPNLTFSTLTVSNMSPEDSSIYLCSVGGLAESSGANVLTFGAGSRLTVL.

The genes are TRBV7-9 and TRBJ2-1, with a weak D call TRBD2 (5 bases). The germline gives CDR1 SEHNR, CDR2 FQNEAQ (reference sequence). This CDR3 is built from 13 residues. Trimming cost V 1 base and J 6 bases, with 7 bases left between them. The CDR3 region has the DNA TGTGCCAGCAGCTTAGTCGAGGGCAATGAGCAGTTCTTC. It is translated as CASSLVEGNEQFF. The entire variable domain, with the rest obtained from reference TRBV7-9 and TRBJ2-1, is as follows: DTGVSQNPRHKITKRGQNVTFRCDPISEHNRLYWYRQTLGQGPEFLTYFQNEAQLEKSRLLSDRFSAERPKGSFSTLEIQRTEQGDSAMYLCASSLVEGNEQFFGPGTRLTVL.

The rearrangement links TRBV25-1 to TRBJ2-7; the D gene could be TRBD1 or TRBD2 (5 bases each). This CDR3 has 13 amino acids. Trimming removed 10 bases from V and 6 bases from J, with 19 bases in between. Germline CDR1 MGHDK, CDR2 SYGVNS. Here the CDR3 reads CATSGRIKAEQYF. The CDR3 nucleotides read TGTGCCACCTCGGGACGGATAAAGGCCGAGCAGTACTTC.

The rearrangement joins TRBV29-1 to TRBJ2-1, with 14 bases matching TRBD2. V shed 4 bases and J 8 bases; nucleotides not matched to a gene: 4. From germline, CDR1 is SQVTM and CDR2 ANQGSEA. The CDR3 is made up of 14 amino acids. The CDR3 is CSVGGLAGEDEQFF. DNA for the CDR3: TGCAGCGTTGGGGGACTAGCGGGAGAAGATGAGCAGTTCTTC.

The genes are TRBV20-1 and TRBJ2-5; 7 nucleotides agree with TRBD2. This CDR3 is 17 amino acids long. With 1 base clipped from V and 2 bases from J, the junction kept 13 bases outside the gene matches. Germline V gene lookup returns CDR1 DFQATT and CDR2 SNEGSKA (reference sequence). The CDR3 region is CSARGVSRLAEQETQYF. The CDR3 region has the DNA TGCAGTGCTAGAGGGGTTTCGAGGCTAGCGGAGCAAGAGACCCAGTACTTC.

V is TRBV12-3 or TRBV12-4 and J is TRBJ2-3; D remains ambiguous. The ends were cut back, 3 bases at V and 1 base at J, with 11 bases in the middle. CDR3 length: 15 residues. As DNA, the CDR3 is TGTGCCAGCAGTTTCCCTCAAGGACGCACAGATACGCAGTATTTT. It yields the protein CASSFPQGRTDTQYF.

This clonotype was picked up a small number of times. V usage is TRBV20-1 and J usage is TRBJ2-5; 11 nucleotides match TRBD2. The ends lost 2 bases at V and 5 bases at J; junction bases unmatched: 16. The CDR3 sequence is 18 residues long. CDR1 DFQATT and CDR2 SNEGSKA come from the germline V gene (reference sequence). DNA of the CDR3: TGCAGTGCTAGACCCGCCCGGTTAGCGGGAGGGGCGGTGGAGACCCAGTACTTC. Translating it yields CSARPARLAGGAVETQYF.

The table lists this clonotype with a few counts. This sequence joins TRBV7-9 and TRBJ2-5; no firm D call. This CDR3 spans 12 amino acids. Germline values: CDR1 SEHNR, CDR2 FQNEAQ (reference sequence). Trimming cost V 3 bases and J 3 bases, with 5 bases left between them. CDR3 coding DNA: TGTGCCAGCAGCTTTTTGGAAGAGACCCAGTACTTC. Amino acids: CASSFLEETQYF.

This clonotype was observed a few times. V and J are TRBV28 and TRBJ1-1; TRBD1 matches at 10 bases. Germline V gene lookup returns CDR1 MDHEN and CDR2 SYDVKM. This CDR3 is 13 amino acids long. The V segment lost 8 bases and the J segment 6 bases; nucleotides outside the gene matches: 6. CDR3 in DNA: TGTGCCAGCCGGGACAGGGGTTTTCCTGAAGCTTTCTTT. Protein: CASRDRGFPEAFF.

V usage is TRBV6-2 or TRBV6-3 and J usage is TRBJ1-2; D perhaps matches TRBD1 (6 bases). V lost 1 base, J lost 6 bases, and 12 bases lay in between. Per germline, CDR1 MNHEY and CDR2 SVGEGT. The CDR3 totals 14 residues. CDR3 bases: TGTGCCAGCAGTTACTTGGCAGGGGCCAATGGCTACACCTTC. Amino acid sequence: CASSYLAGANGYTF.

CDR3 sequence: CASSPPGSLYNEQFF. The DNA of the CDR3 is TGTGCCAGCAGCCCACCTGGGAGTTTGTACAATGAGCAGTTCTTC. The rearrangement uses TRBV7-9 and TRBJ2-1, with D possibly being TRBD2 (5 bases). The germline V gene encodes CDR1 SEHNR and CDR2 FQNEAQ (reference sequence). This CDR3 contains 15 residues. Trimming removed 5 bases from V and 4 bases from J, with 15 bases in between. Using reference TRBV7-9 and TRBJ2-1 for the parts outside the CDR3, the full variable domain is DTGVSQNPRHKITKRGQNVTFRCDPISEHNRLYWYRQTLGQGPEFLTYFQNEAQLEKSRLLSDRFSAERPKGSFSTLEIQRTEQGDSAMYLCASSPPGSLYNEQFFGPGTRLTVL.

DNA of the CDR3: TGTGCCAGCAGCCAGGGACTAGCGGGGGGATCCTACGAGCAGTACTTC. Translated: CASSQGLAGGSYEQYF. The J gene is TRBJ2-7, the V gene TRBV12-3 or TRBV12-4, with 15 bases identical to TRBD2. V shed 6 bases and J 1 base; nucleotides not matched to a gene: 4. The CDR3 covers 16 residues.